Listed below are T cell receptor beta chains from one sample, sequenced in a study of T cells in Graves' hyperthyroidism and ophthalmopathy. TCRdb re-analysed the multiplex PCR reads in MiXCR, keeping a single row per CDR3 protein. The sample carries 600,000 to 700,000 distinct CDR3 sequences, 45% recorded once. Sequencing input: peripheral blood or thyroid tissue (not recorded which). These receptors were taken from an adult man with Graves' disease, either hyperthyroidism or ophthalmopathy (not recorded which). Both conserved end residues are part of each CDR3. D genes are given only for firm matches. A row's size may be missing; if present it is once, few, many or a size class.

>TRBV12-3/TRBV12-4|many|TRBJ1-1|-
CASSPQAGEAFF
TGTGCCAGCAGTCCCCAAGCGGGTGAAGCTTTCTTT
>TRBV11-2|-|TRBJ2-7|TRBD2
CASSLGLVRYSYEQYF
TGTGCCAGCAGCTTGGGACTAGTCCGTTATAGCTACGAGCAGTACTTC
>TRBV2|-|TRBJ1-2|-
CASSEVRGVYGYTF
TGTGCCAGCAGTGAAGTAAGGGGGGTCTATGGCTACACCTTC
>TRBV14|many|TRBJ2-7|-
CASSQGRGEQYF
TGTGCCAGCAGCCAGGGACGTGGCGAGCAGTACTTC
>TRBV29-1|many|TRBJ1-6|-
CSVEATGLWNSPLHF
TGCAGCGTTGAAGCAACAGGGTTGTGGAATTCACCCCTCCACTTT
>TRBV7-9|few|TRBJ1-6|-
CASGGPLHF
TGTGCCAGCGGTGGACCCCTCCACTTT
>TRBV20-1|-|TRBJ2-7|TRBD2
CSAKTSDSYEQYF
TGCAGTGCCAAGACTAGCGACTCCTACGAGCAGTACTTC
>TRBV7-9|-|TRBJ1-4|-
CASSWDDNEKLFF
TGTGCCAGCAGCTGGGACGATAATGAAAAACTGTTTTTT
>TRBV6-5|few|TRBJ1-5|-
CASSEWTEGPQPQHF
TGTGCCAGCAGTGAATGGACAGAAGGCCCTCAGCCCCAGCATTTT
>TRBV4-2|-|TRBJ2-5|-
CASSQDGRGVETQYF
TGTGCCAGCAGCCAAGATGGCCGGGGTGTTGAGACCCAGTACTTC
>TRBV20-1|-|TRBJ1-5|TRBD1
CSTRGGTGVSNQPQHF
TGCAGTACTAGAGGCGGGACAGGGGTTAGCAATCAGCCCCAGCATTTT
>TRBV7-9|-|TRBJ1-1|-
CASSSRGNMNTEAFF
TGTGCCAGCAGCAGCAGGGGTAACATGAACACTGAAGCTTTCTTT
>TRBV9|many|TRBJ1-2|-
CASSTRTSANYGYTF
TGTGCCAGCAGCACAAGGACAAGCGCTAACTATGGCTACACCTTC
>TRBV28|few|TRBJ1-2|-
CASSFTGMIGYTF
TGTGCCAGCAGTTTCACAGGGATGATAGGCTATACCTTC
>TRBV5-1|few|TRBJ1-1|-
CASSGEVEAFF
TGCGCCAGCAGCGGGGAGGTTGAAGCTTTCTTT
>TRBV4-2|few|TRBJ2-5|TRBD1
CASSQVGTVETQYF
TGTGCCAGCAGCCAAGTTGGGACAGTAGAGACCCAGTACTTC
>TRBV24-1|-|TRBJ2-7|-
CATARGGGEQYF
TGTGCCACGGCACGGGGCGGTGGAGAGCAGTACTTC
>TRBV20-1|-|TRBJ2-7|TRBD2
CSARGASGGSYEQYF
TGCAGTGCTAGAGGGGCTAGCGGGGGTTCCTACGAGCAGTACTTC
>TRBV20-1|-|TRBJ2-7|-
CSARDPPEEQYF
TGCAGTGCTAGAGACCCCCCTGAAGAGCAGTACTTC
>TRBV7-8|-|TRBJ1-3|TRBD1
CASSTWAGRGFGNTIYF
TGTGCCAGCAGCACTTGGGCGGGCAGGGGGTTTGGAAACACCATATATTTT
>TRBV3-1|-|TRBJ2-7|-
CASSAGPDYEQYF
TGTGCCAGCTCCGCCGGCCCTGACTACGAGCAGTACTTC
>TRBV13|-|TRBJ1-4|TRBD1
CASSPPGGRDEKLFF
TGTGCCAGCAGCCCGCCAGGGGGGAGGGATGAAAAACTGTTTTTT
>TRBV29-1|-|TRBJ2-2|-
CSVEELVDTGELFF
TGCAGCGTTGAAGAACTGGTCGATACGGGGGAGCTGTTTTTT
>TRBV29-1|many|TRBJ2-7|TRBD1
CSASTGGSSYEQYF
TGCAGCGCCTCCACAGGGGGCAGCTCTTACGAGCAGTACTTC
>TRBV6-5|-|TRBJ1-6|-
CASSYSPGNGSPLHF
TGTGCCAGCAGTTACTCGCCGGGCAATGGTTCACCCCTCCACTTT
>TRBV12-3/TRBV12-4|once|TRBJ2-7|-
CASRSESLAGAYEQYF
TGTGCCAGCAGATCTGAATCATTGGCAGGGGCCTACGAGCAGTACTTC
>TRBV20-1|few|TRBJ1-1|-
CSATTVTYTEAFF
TGCAGTGCCACGACAGTTACGTACACTGAAGCTTTCTTT
>TRBV15|-|TRBJ2-6|TRBD1
CATSSVAGGTGANVLTF
TGTGCCACCAGCAGCGTTGCAGGGGGCACTGGGGCCAACGTCCTGACTTTC
>TRBV3-1|few|TRBJ1-5|-
CASSQGGLSNQPQHF
TGTGCCAGCAGCCAAGGTGGCCTTAGCAATCAGCCCCAGCATTTT
>TRBV10-3|-|TRBJ2-5|-
CAISQDSGESQYF
TGTGCCATCAGCCAAGATTCGGGAGAGTCCCAGTACTTC
>TRBV24-1|-|TRBJ2-7|TRBD1
CASTFPRDRVNEQYF
TGTGCCAGCACTTTCCCCCGGGACAGGGTCAACGAGCAGTACTTC
>TRBV11-2|few|TRBJ2-3|-
CASSLGGTDTQYF
TGTGCCAGCAGCTTAGGTGGCACAGATACGCAGTATTTT
>TRBV6-5|few|TRBJ1-2|-
CASSYSGRVNYGYTF
TGTGCCAGCAGTTACTCGGGCAGGGTTAACTATGGCTACACCTTC
>TRBV19|-|TRBJ1-5|-
CASSTGQMNQPQHF
TGTGCCAGTAGTACAGGACAGATGAATCAGCCCCAGCATTTT
>TRBV20-1|-|TRBJ2-5|-
CSAIRTQYF
TGCAGTGCCATCAGGACGCAGTACTTC
>TRBV6-1|few|TRBJ1-5|-
CAAKTDSNQPQHF
TGTGCCGCCAAGACAGATAGCAATCAGCCCCAGCATTTT
>TRBV10-3|-|TRBJ1-2|-
CAISGTGEGYTF
TGTGCCATCAGTGGGACCGGAGAGGGCTACACCTTC
>TRBV7-2|few|TRBJ1-4|TRBD1
CASSYRGPNEKLFF
TGTGCCAGCAGTTACAGGGGACCTAATGAAAAACTGTTTTTT
>TRBV6-6|few|TRBJ1-2|-
CASSYSSAPGGYTF
TGTGCCAGCAGTTACTCGAGCGCCCCCGGAGGCTACACCTTC
>TRBV10-3|-|TRBJ1-1|-
CASSEPRQNAEAFF
TGTGCCAGCAGTGAACCCCGACAAAACGCTGAAGCTTTCTTT
>TRBV9|-|TRBJ2-7|-
CASSQVGGGGYEQYF
TGTGCCAGCAGCCAAGTTGGCGGGGGCGGGTACGAGCAGTACTTC
>TRBV20-1|-|TRBJ2-7|-
CSARELGGYEQYF
TGCAGTGCTAGAGAACTAGGGGGCTACGAGCAGTACTTC